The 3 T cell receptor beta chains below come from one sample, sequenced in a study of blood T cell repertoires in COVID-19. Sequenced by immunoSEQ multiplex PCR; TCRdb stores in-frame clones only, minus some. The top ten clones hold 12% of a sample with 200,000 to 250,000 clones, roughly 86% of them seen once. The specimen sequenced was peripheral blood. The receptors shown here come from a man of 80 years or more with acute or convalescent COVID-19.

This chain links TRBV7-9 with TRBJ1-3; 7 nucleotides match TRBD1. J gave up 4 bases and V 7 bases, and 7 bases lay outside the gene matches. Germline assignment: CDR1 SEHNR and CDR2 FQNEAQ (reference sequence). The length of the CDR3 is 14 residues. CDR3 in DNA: TGTGCCAGCACCCAGGGGGTGCCAGGAAACACCATATATTTT. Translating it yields CASTQGVPGNTIYF.

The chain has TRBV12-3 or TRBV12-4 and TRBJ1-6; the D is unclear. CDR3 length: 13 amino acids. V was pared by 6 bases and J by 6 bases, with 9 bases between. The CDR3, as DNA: TGTGCCAGCAGCCCCGGTAGTAATTCACCCCTCCACTTT. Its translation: CASSPGSNSPLHF.

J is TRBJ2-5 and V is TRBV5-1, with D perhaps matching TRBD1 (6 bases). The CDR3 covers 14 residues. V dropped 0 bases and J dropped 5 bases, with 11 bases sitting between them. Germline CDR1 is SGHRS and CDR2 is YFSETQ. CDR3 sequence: CASSLDRVVETQYF. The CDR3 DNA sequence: TGCGCCAGCAGCTTGGACAGGGTAGTTGAGACCCAGTACTTC.